The 24 T cell receptor beta chains below come from one sample, sequenced in a study of molecular identifiers for immune sequencing clone quantification. TCRdb recomputed calls from the PCR reads with MiXCR, one row per CDR3 protein. Of about 510,000 distinct CDR3 sequences in the sample, about 22% were seen once. What was sequenced was naive CD8+ T cells from blood, with Jurkat cell RNA spiked in. Subset reported: FACS-sorted CD8+CD4-CCR7+CD45RA+ naive T cells. Every receptor here comes from a human donor in good health. Some libraries in this study had Jurkat cell RNA spiked in.

Comments on this clonotype: At one end, the junction sequence differs from germline, possibly due to a read error. The chain joins TRBV24-1 to TRBJ1-1; the D is unclear. Germline CDR1 KGHDR, CDR2 SFDVKD. The CDR3 extends over 17 amino acids. CDR3 protein: CATYCPPCNTLNTETFF. As DNA, the CDR3 is TGTGCCACCTACTGCCCCCCCTGCAACACGCTGAACACTGAAACTTTCTTT.

This clonotype has just a few counts. J is TRBJ2-3 and V is TRBV6-5, with 15 nucleotides matching TRBD2. V shed 5 bases, J shed 0 bases, and the junction held 21 bases outside the gene matches. The CDR3 is 23 amino acids. Germline V gives CDR1 MNHEY, CDR2 SVGAGI. CDR3 sequence reads: CASSTPLWGRGTSGRRSTDTQYF. Here the CDR3 DNA reads TGTGCCAGCAGTACCCCCCTTTGGGGGCGAGGGACTAGCGGGAGGCGGAGCACAGATACGCAGTATTTT.

A note on this clonotype: A much larger clone sits a single nucleotide away, making a read error possible. This chain links TRBV7-9 with TRBJ1-1, with TRBD1 identical over 9 bases. This CDR3 has 13 residues. The germline V gene has CDR1 SEHNR and CDR2 FQNEAQ (reference sequence). The CDR3 region has the DNA TGTGTCAGCAGCTCCGCCGGGACAGGGAGGACTTTCTTT. Protein sequence: CVSSSAGTGRTFF.

This clonotype was observed at least ten times. The genes are TRBV27 and TRBJ1-2; D not resolved. The CDR3 is made up of 12 amino acids. V dropped 6 bases and J dropped 7 bases, with 12 bases sitting between them. CDR1 MNHEY and CDR2 SMNVEV come from the germline V gene (reference sequence). The CDR3 region has the DNA TGTGCCAGCAGCCAGGAGGGTTCTGGCTACACCTTC. Residues: CASSQEGSGYTF.

The V gene is TRBV5-4, the J gene TRBJ2-3, with D uncertain. Germline values: CDR1 SGHNT, CDR2 YYREEE (reference sequence). The CDR3 consists of 18 residues. Trimming removed 4 bases from V and 3 bases from J, with 24 bases in between. In DNA form, the CDR3 reads TGTGCCAGCAGCCCCCCGTCGACCTATAAGCTGGAAACAGATACGCAGTATTTT. The encoded protein is CASSPPSTYKLETDTQYF.

This chain links TRBV20-1 with TRBJ2-3, with D perhaps matching TRBD2 (5 bases). V was trimmed by 0 bases and J by 2 bases, leaving 15 bases between them. This CDR3 spans 16 amino acids. CDR1 and CDR2 from the germline V gene are DFQATT and SNEGSKA (reference sequence). The CDR3 bases are TGCAGTGCTAGAGATCTGTTAGCGAAAGTCACAGATACGCAGTATTTT. It specifies CSARDLLAKVTDTQYF.

This clonotype has more than one count but fewer than ten. V is TRBV19 and J is TRBJ2-2; TRBD1 agrees at 10 bases. Looked up from germline, CDR1 is LNHDA and CDR2 is SQIVND (reference sequence). The CDR3 has 13 amino acids. V lost 5 bases to trimming and J lost 6 bases; unmatched junction nucleotides: 0. CDR3 nucleotides: TGTGCCAGTAGTGGACAGGGGGCCGGGGAGCTGTTTTTT. Protein: CASSGQGAGELFF.

Ten or more counts support this clonotype. This chain joins TRBV7-9 and TRBJ2-1, with 12 bases lining up with TRBD2. The CDR3 runs 16 residues. The J segment lost 7 bases and the V segment lost 5 bases, leaving 9 bases of the junction unmatched. CDR1 is SEHNR, CDR2 FQNEAQ, per germline (reference sequence). In DNA, the CDR3 is TGTGCCAGCAGCCCGAGGACTAGCGGGATTGTAAATGAGCAGTTCTTC. As protein: CASSPRTSGIVNEQFF.

This clonotype was seen ten or more times. The chain is built from TRBV2 and TRBJ1-4, with 7 bases that match TRBD1. Germline assignment: CDR1 SNHLY and CDR2 FYNNEI. This CDR3 is built from 16 residues. V lost 6 bases and J lost 8; bases outside the gene matches: 15. CDR3 coding DNA: TGTGCCAGCAGAGGGGACTCCGGGACAGTCGCCGAAAAACTGTTTTTT. Its protein product is CASRGDSGTVAEKLFF.

V gene TRBV4-3 combines with J gene TRBJ2-2, with D perhaps TRBD1 (6 bases). Per germline, CDR1 LGHNA and CDR2 YSLEER. This CDR3 has 16 residues. The ends were cut back, 0 bases at V and 5 bases at J, with 13 bases in the middle. DNA for the CDR3: TGCGCCAGCAGCCAAGAGAGGGGGAGATTGACCGGGGAGCTGTTTTTT. Translation gives CASSQERGRLTGELFF.

In its sample, this clonotype was seen many times. The chain recombines TRBV27 with TRBJ2-3; TRBD2 matches at 11 bases. The CDR3 runs to 15 residues. Germline lookup yields CDR1 MNHEY and CDR2 SMNVEV (reference sequence). The V segment lost 3 bases and the J segment 4 bases; nucleotides outside the gene matches: 3. The CDR3 DNA is TGTGCCAGCAGTTTTGTACTAGCGGGGGCAGATACGCAGTATTTT. Its protein is CASSFVLAGADTQYF.

This clonotype was found a few times. V is TRBV20-1 and J is TRBJ1-3; D might be TRBD1 (6 bases). Trimming pared 0 bases from V and 6 bases from J, leaving 12 bases between. Per germline, CDR1 DFQATT and CDR2 SNEGSKA (reference sequence). The CDR3 covers 14 residues. CDR3 sequence reads: CSAREEDRINTIYF. In DNA, the CDR3 is TGCAGTGCTAGAGAGGAGGACAGAATAAACACCATATATTTT.

This clonotype was detected many times. This chain uses TRBV7-2 with TRBJ2-4, with a weak D call TRBD1 (6 bases). Germline V CDR1 and CDR2: SGHTA, FQGNSA. The germline V and J ends were trimmed by 4 bases and 1 base, with 14 bases remaining between them. The CDR3 loop spans 16 amino acids. The CDR3 region has the DNA TGTGCCAGCAGCTCAGGGGCCAGCGCGGCCAAAAACATTCAGTACTTC. Its translation: CASSSGASAAKNIQYF.

To note about this clonotype: A single base separates this from a much larger clone, so it may be a read error. This sequence joins TRBV24-1 and TRBJ2-1, with D perhaps TRBD1 (5 bases). The CDR3 runs 12 residues. Germline V lookup: CDR1 KGHDR, CDR2 SFDVKD. The CDR3 protein is CATSGGYSEQFF. CDR3 DNA: TGTGCCACCAGTGGGGGCTACAGTGAGCAGTTCTTC.

A remark on this clonotype: The conserved closing phenylalanine or tryptophan is absent in this CDR3, likely reflecting a read error. The J gene is TRBJ1-2, the V gene TRBV3-1; perhaps TRBD1 as D (6 bases). Per germline, CDR1 LGHDT and CDR2 YNNKEL (reference sequence). CDR3 size: 15 residues. The germline V and J ends were trimmed by 4 bases and 8 bases, with 20 bases remaining between them. The CDR3 region has the DNA TGTGCCAGCAGCCTAACAGGGAATCCACCGACCGGCTACACCCTC. This sequence encodes CASSLTGNPPTGYTL.

CDR3: CASSQEGAAEAFF. CDR3 nucleotide sequence: TGTGCCAGCAGCCAAGAAGGAGCAGCTGAAGCTTTCTTT. The chain carries TRBV4-2 and TRBJ1-1; no firm D call. Germline loops: CDR1 LGHNA, CDR2 YNFKEQ. V lost 0 bases and J 6 bases, leaving 8 bases between the germline ends. The CDR3 is made up of 13 amino acids.

The V call is TRBV6-2 or TRBV6-3, the J call TRBJ2-3; no definite D call. Germline V lookup: CDR1 MNHEY, CDR2 SVGEGT. Trimming stripped 0 bases from V and 4 bases from J, with 11 bases between. There are 15 residues in the CDR3. The CDR3 here is CASSYSLASPDTQYF. CDR3 nucleotide sequence: TGTGCCAGCAGTTACTCATTAGCTAGTCCAGATACGCAGTATTTT.

The V and J genes are TRBV3-1 and TRBJ1-2, with TRBD1 as a possible D gene (5 bases). Trimming left V 6 bases short and J 3 bases short, with 14 bases between. Germline CDR1 LGHDT, CDR2 YNNKEL (reference sequence). The CDR3 sequence is 14 residues long. For the CDR3, the DNA is TGTGCCAGCAGTGACGGGACCGATCACTATGGCTACACCTTC. Its translation is CASSDGTDHYGYTF.

In this sample, this clonotype turned up many times. This rearrangement joins TRBV5-1 to TRBJ1-1; D might be TRBD1 (6 bases). With 0 bases removed from V and 1 base from J, the gap between germline ends came to 7 bases. The CDR3 consists of 14 residues. Germline lookup yields CDR1 SGHRS and CDR2 YFSETQ. The CDR3: CASSLDRANTEAFF. CDR3 DNA: TGCGCCAGCAGCTTGGACAGGGCGAACACTGAAGCTTTCTTT. The variable domain in full, with the rest retrieved from reference TRBV5-1 and TRBJ1-1, is KAGVTQTPRYLIKTRGQQVTLSCSPISGHRSVSWYQQTPGQGLQFLFEYFSETQRNKGNFPGRFSGRQFSNSRSEMNVSTLELGDSALYLCASSLDRANTEAFFGQGTRLTVV.

The CDR3 region has the DNA TGTGCCAGCAGCCAAGATCACCTAGGCAGTCAAGAGACCCAGTACTTC. This sequence encodes CASSQDHLGSQETQYF. The genes are TRBV4-2 and TRBJ2-5, with D hard to call. V lost 0 bases and J lost 2, with 13 bases in between. This CDR3 has 16 residues. Germline-derived CDR1 and CDR2 are LGHNA and YNFKEQ.

Note on this clonotype: Germline and junction disagree at one end, which may indicate a read error. The chain has TRBV7-9 and TRBJ2-5; 7 bases are a match to TRBD2. The CDR3 extends over 15 amino acids. Per the germline V gene, CDR1 is SEHNR and CDR2 is FQNEAQ (reference sequence). The CDR3 DNA sequence: TGTGCCAGCAGCTTGGGGAGGGGCACGCAAGGGACCCAGTACTTC. Amino acids: CASSLGRGTQGTQYF.

This clonotype has ten or more counts. The V and J genes are TRBV5-1 and TRBJ2-5, with 7 positions matching TRBD2. The V segment lost 4 bases and the J segment 4 bases; nucleotides outside the gene matches: 16. This CDR3 comprises 17 residues. Per germline, CDR1 SGHRS and CDR2 YFSETQ. The chain's CDR3 is CASSQMGGPYTTETQYF. The CDR3 coding sequence is TGCGCCAGCAGCCAAATGGGAGGGCCGTACACAACAGAGACCCAGTACTTC.

This clonotype was counted ten times or more. V gene TRBV18 combines with J gene TRBJ2-5, with D uncertain. V lost 0 bases and J 1 base, leaving 6 bases between the germline ends. From germline, CDR1 is KGHSH and CDR2 LQKENI. The CDR3 consists of 14 residues. CDR3: CASSPPGSQETQYF. The CDR3 nucleotides are TGTGCCAGCTCACCACCGGGCAGCCAAGAGACCCAGTACTTC.

This clonotype was detected a few times. V is TRBV20-1 and J is TRBJ2-1; D unclear. The CDR3 extends over 11 amino acids. The V end was cut by 0 bases, the J end by 8 bases, with 5 bases between. Germline CDR1 and CDR2: DFQATT and SNEGSKA (reference sequence). CDR3 nucleotides: TGCAGTGCTAGAGATATCTATGAGCAGTTCTTC. It yields the protein CSARDIYEQFF.